A single T cell receptor beta chain is shown here with its context. What it binds is unknown. With the Oncomine TCR Beta short-read assay, DNA from cultured CD4+ T cells was sequenced. TCRdb analysed the PCR reads with MiXCR anew, one entry per CDR3 protein. The sample includes more than 14,000 distinct CDR3 sequences, 43% of them seen just once. The source of the sample is a study of vaccination and CD4 T cells after COVID-19. Overall study context: Overlapping spike peptides of SARS-CoV-2, HCoV-NL63, HCoV-OC43 and HCoV-229E were used, and cells were stimulated with them. Each control culture was treated with a CEFX pool, an HIV-1 Nef pool, or no peptide.

Treatment specified: 10-day PBMC culture with coronavirus spike peptide pools or control peptides (ViraFEST assay). The germline CDR1 and CDR2 sequences are MNHNS and SASEGT. The trim removed 1 base at V and 8 bases at J, leaving 6 bases unmatched. The CDR3 runs to 15 residues. General study results and limits: Median approximately 90% of reactive clones detected in convalescent patients emerged only post-vaccination.

The sequenced sample consisted of CD4+ T cells from blood, cultured in vitro. The chain carries TRBV6-1 and TRBJ2-1, with 9 bases identical to TRBD2. The sequence was obtained from a human donor who had recovered from COVID-19. CDR3 nucleotides: TGTGCCAGCAGTGAAGGTAGCGGGAGAATCTATGAGCAGTTCTTC. Encoded protein: CASSEGSGRIYEQFF.